Detailed here is one TCR beta chain. Time point of the sample: cycle 4 day 1 (C4D1), after 6 weeks of nivolumab. Each patient's relapse followed autologous stem cell transplantation, and brentuximab vedotin exposure varied. The study isolated CD8+ T cells from thawed PBMCs by magnetic negative selection. Generated by immunoSEQ multiplex PCR, the TCRdb table keeps only in-frame clones and is missing some. Of thousands of clones in the sample, 70% were seen once. The CDR3 covers 15 residues. The J segment lost 2 bases and the V segment lost 0 bases, leaving 3 bases of the junction unmatched. Germline V gene data show CDR1 as SGHRS and CDR2 as YFSETQ. The sample comes from a study of PD-1 blockade in classical Hodgkin lymphoma.

The chain recombines TRBV5-1 with TRBJ1-2; 8 nucleotides align to TRBD1. The clonotype was recovered from a human donor with classical Hodgkin lymphoma. The sample was CD8+ T cells from blood, taken before the fourth cycle of nivolumab. The CDR3 coding sequence is TGCGCCAGCAGCTTGGATCGGGACAGGAACTATGGCTACACCTTC. Protein sequence: CASSLDRDRNYGYTF. The full variable domain, completed using reference TRBV5-1 and TRBJ1-2, is KAGVTQTPRYLIKTRGQQVTLSCSPISGHRSVSWYQQTPGQGLQFLFEYFSETQRNKGNFPGRFSGRQFSNSRSEMNVSTLELGDSALYLCASSLDRDRNYGYTFGSGTRLTVV.